A single sample gave rise to the 14 T cell receptor beta chains below, sequenced in a study of OX40 agonist ivuxolimab in advanced cancers. Library preparation was by the immunoSEQ multiplex PCR assay. Here the immuneACCESS table is served through TCRdb, limited to in-frame sequences with V and J called. Missing clones are a known gap in these copies; in checked studies unresolved V genes cover under half, and the rest lacks a known reason. In this sample the table shows about 17,000 clones, less than 90% of which occur a single time. Around 71% of the sample is held by the ten biggest clonotypes. This specimen was CD4+ or CD8+ T cells sorted from blood, taken in a trial of the OX40 agonist ivuxolimab. All receptors derive from an adult with an advanced solid tumor such as melanoma, head and neck, liver or kidney cancer.

The chain links TRBV28 to TRBJ2-3, with unresolved D. V shed 3 bases and J shed 3 bases, with 19 bases lying between them. The germline CDR1 and CDR2 sequences are MDHEN and SYDVKM. The CDR3 sequence is 17 residues long. This CDR3 is CASSLIPGLSLTDTQYF. The DNA of the CDR3 is TGTGCCAGCAGTTTGATTCCCGGCCTCTCCCTAACAGATACGCAGTATTTT.

The rearrangement links TRBV19 to TRBJ2-1; 10 bases are shared with TRBD2. Germline trimming cut 2 bases from V and 8 bases from J; bases unmatched to any gene: 3. Germline V lookup: CDR1 LNHDA, CDR2 SQIVND (reference sequence). This CDR3 is 14 amino acids long. The CDR3 DNA is TGTGCCAGTAGTATAAGTCTAGCGGGAGATGAGCAGTTCTTC. This translates into CASSISLAGDEQFF.

DNA of the CDR3: TGTGCCAGCAGTTTAGGGGCTAGCGGGAGGAATGAGCAGTTCTTC. This translates into CASSLGASGRNEQFF. This chain connects TRBV27 to TRBJ2-1; 11 bases align to TRBD2. Germline V CDR1 and CDR2: MNHEY, SMNVEV (reference sequence). V lost 2 bases to trimming and J lost 7 bases; unmatched junction nucleotides: 4. The CDR3 contains 15 residues.

The chain joins TRBV18 to TRBJ2-1, with 14 bases aligning to TRBD2. The CDR3 runs to 19 residues. After removal of 6 bases from V and 1 base from J, the junction contained 11 bases not matched to a gene. The germline V gene encodes CDR1 KGHSH and CDR2 LQKENI. CDR3 sequence (DNA): TGTGCCAGCTCTCCTCCTGGGACTAGCGGGAGAAAGTCCTACAATGAGCAGTTCTTC. It translates to CASSPPGTSGRKSYNEQFF.

This chain links TRBV21-1 with TRBJ1-2; TRBD1 is the table's D call, not checked against the DNA. TRBV21-1 is described as a pseudogene. The CDR3 is 17 amino acids. The CDR3, as DNA: TGTGCCAGCAGAGAAAGGGGAACAGGGGGCGCGGACTATGGCTACACCTTC. It codes for CASRERGTGGADYGYTF.

The CDR3 nucleotides read TGTGCCAGCAGCGCCCGACAGTACTCTGGAAACACCATATATTTT. Protein: CASSARQYSGNTIYF. The V gene is TRBV13, the J gene TRBJ1-3, with a weak D call TRBD1 (5 bases). The V and J ends lost 5 bases and 0 bases respectively, with 11 bases between them. The length of the CDR3 is 15 residues. CDR1 and CDR2 (germline): PRHDT, FYEKMQ (reference sequence).

This chain connects TRBV7-8 to TRBJ1-1; the match to TRBD1 covers 10 bases. The CDR3 is made up of 14 amino acids. Germline values: CDR1 SGHVS, CDR2 FQNEAQ. V trimming: 5 bases; J trimming: 3 bases; junction bases outside the gene matches: 3. The CDR3 region is CASSPTGGYTEAFF. CDR3 DNA: TGTGCCAGCAGCCCGACAGGGGGCTACACTGAAGCTTTCTTT.

The V and J genes are TRBV11-3 and TRBJ2-7; 7 bases are a match to TRBD2. The V segment lost 2 bases and the J segment 2 bases; nucleotides outside the gene matches: 0. This CDR3 spans 13 amino acids. Germline V gene lookup returns CDR1 SGHNT and CDR2 YENEEA. Here the CDR3 reads CASSLRGAYEQYF. In nucleotides, the CDR3 is TGTGCCAGCAGCTTACGGGGGGCCTACGAGCAGTACTTC.

The chain has TRBV7-9 and TRBJ2-4, with D perhaps TRBD1 (5 bases). This CDR3 has 18 amino acids. CDR1 SEHNR and CDR2 FQNEAQ come from the germline V gene (reference sequence). The V end lost 2 bases, the J end lost 2 bases, and 19 bases lay between the germline ends. This CDR3 reads CASSLFGAVPKTKNIQYF. CDR3 bases: TGTGCCAGCAGCTTATTTGGGGCGGTCCCTAAGACCAAAAACATTCAGTACTTC. Using reference TRBV7-9 and TRBJ2-4 for the parts outside the CDR3, the full variable domain is DTGVSQNPRHKITKRGQNVTFRCDPISEHNRLYWYRQTLGQGPEFLTYFQNEAQLEKSRLLSDRFSAERPKGSFSTLEIQRTEQGDSAMYLCASSLFGAVPKTKNIQYFGAGTRLSVL.

This clone showed up just once. The chain has TRBV4-3 and TRBJ2-3, with D unclear. V was cut by 0 bases and J by 5 bases, with 9 bases left in between. Germline V gene sequence: CDR1 LGHNA, CDR2 YSLEER. The CDR3 length is 14 residues. This CDR3 reads CASSQDENRDTQYF. As DNA, the CDR3 is TGCGCCAGCAGCCAAGATGAGAACAGAGATACGCAGTATTTT.

The V gene is TRBV19, the J gene TRBJ2-7; D is perhaps TRBD1 (5 bases). V lost 5 bases to trimming and J lost 2 bases, with 10 bases between them. This CDR3 has 13 residues. The germline V gene has CDR1 LNHDA and CDR2 SQIVND (reference sequence). The CDR3: CASSVGHPYEQYF. CDR3 DNA sequence: TGTGCCAGTAGTGTAGGACACCCCTACGAGCAGTACTTC.

The chain combines TRBV4-3 with TRBJ2-5; D possibly corresponds to TRBD2 (7 bases). V was cut by 1 base and J by 5 bases, with 26 bases left in between. The CDR3 length is 19 residues. Germline V CDR1 and CDR2: LGHNA, YSLEER. DNA for the CDR3: TGCGCCAGCAGCCAAGCGGCGGCCAGCGGGACCACCACAGGGGAGACCCAGTACTTC. Its translation: CASSQAAASGTTTGETQYF.

This clone was seen only once. J is TRBJ2-7 and V is TRBV9; perhaps TRBD2 as D (6 bases). The CDR3 covers 12 residues. Per the germline V gene, CDR1 is SGDLS and CDR2 is YYNGEE. V lost 0 bases to trimming and J lost 6 bases, with 7 bases between them. The DNA of the CDR3 is TGTGCCAGCAGCGTAGTGGGGGGCGAGCAGTACTTC. It specifies CASSVVGGEQYF.

This chain joins TRBV6-4 and TRBJ2-1; 14 bases map to TRBD2. V dropped 0 bases and J dropped 6; count of bases not matched to a gene: 1. There are 16 residues in the CDR3. The germline V gene has CDR1 MRHNA and CDR2 SNTAGT. The CDR3 region has the DNA TGTGCCAGCAGTGACTCCGGGACTAGCGGGAGCAATGAGCAGTTCTTC. Translating it yields CASSDSGTSGSNEQFF.